The sequence of this TCR beta chain was determined in a study of blood T cell repertoires in COVID-19. The assay was immunoSEQ multiplex PCR, and TCRdb's table has in-frame clones only and misses some. The sample has over 75,000 clones, approximately 80% seen once. The V and J ends lost 6 bases and 0 bases respectively, with 12 bases between them. Per the germline V gene, CDR1 is MDHEN and CDR2 is SYDVKM. The CDR3 has 15 amino acids. This sequence joins TRBV28 and TRBJ1-3, with D unclear. This receptor was identified in a woman older than 75 with active or convalescent COVID-19. Sequenced input: peripheral blood. This CDR3 is CASRRFGNSGNTIYF. The CDR3 nucleotides are TGTGCCAGCAGGCGGTTCGGAAACTCTGGAAACACCATATATTTT.